Sequencing of this T cell receptor beta chain was carried out in a study of long-term antiretroviral therapy in people with HIV. For the study at large: A decade or so separates the oldest specimens from the later 2015 immediate-ART recommendation.

The immunoSEQ assay was v3.0, run at survey level. TCRdb's table, derived via immunoSEQ multiplex PCR, lists solely in-frame clones and lacks some. The sample yields some 16,000 clones, approximately 88% seen once. Study-wide results and limits: HIV repertoires spanned tighter CDR3 length ranges than controls did. Across all time points, the repertoire was dominated by clones that expanded before ART.

The V gene's germline CDR1 is MNHNS and CDR2 SASEGT. Trimming took 3 bases from V and 5 from J; bases not matched to a gene: 6. The CDR3 sequence is 16 residues long. Worth noting for this clone: Its target is not known.

Sequenced material: unsorted PBMCs, taken 0.7 years before starting antiretroviral therapy. This sequence originates from a man aged 45 to 65 with HIV. This chain links TRBV6-1 with TRBJ2-5; TRBD2 agrees at 13 bases. The CDR3 DNA reads TGTGCCAGCAGTGACTTAGGGACTAGCGGGGCGGAGACCCAGTACTTC. This codes for CASSDLGTSGAETQYF.